These 20 T cell receptor beta chains were all obtained from the same sample, sequenced in a study of T cells in Graves' hyperthyroidism and ophthalmopathy. RNA transcripts yielded amplified TCR beta CDR3 regions. With the HTBI primer set, the TCR CDR3 went through a first round of RT-PCR. TCRdb passed the multiplex PCR reads through MiXCR, listing each CDR3 protein once. The sample shows around 260,000 distinct CDR3 sequences, 20% to 30% of them seen only once. The source material was blood. These receptors originate from a man in his forties with Graves' hyperthyroidism that later progressed to Graves' ophthalmopathy.

This clonotype was seen many times. The J gene is TRBJ2-2, the V gene TRBV6-1; 7 bases fit TRBD2. This CDR3 comprises 12 residues. Germline CDR1 and CDR2: MNHNS and SASEGT. J was trimmed by 6 bases and V by 8 bases; bases with no gene match: 3. The CDR3 sequence: CASGRGAGELFF. The CDR3 region has the DNA TGTGCCAGCGGCCGGGGGGCCGGGGAGCTGTTTTTT.

This clonotype was seen a few times. The rearrangement links TRBV12-3 or TRBV12-4 to TRBJ2-5, with a tentative D call TRBD1 (5 bases). The CDR3 runs 13 residues. The V and J ends lost 6 bases and 0 bases respectively, with 8 bases between them. For the CDR3, the DNA is TGTGCCAGCAGGAGACAGAACCAAGAGACCCAGTACTTC. Translation: CASRRQNQETQYF.

The rearrangement uses TRBV5-1 and TRBJ2-5, with D maybe TRBD2 (5 bases). V dropped 4 bases and J dropped 7 bases, with 20 bases sitting between them. Germline CDR1 and CDR2: SGHRS and YFSETQ. CDR3 length equals 15 residues. CDR3 DNA sequence: TGCGCCAGCAGCGAGATGGCACTTCCCGGAGGGACCCAGTACTTC. Its protein product is CASSEMALPGGTQYF.

This clonotype was seen repeatedly, ten times or more. V usage is TRBV15 and J usage is TRBJ2-7, with 7 bases that match TRBD2. Germline loops: CDR1 LNHNV, CDR2 YYDKDF (reference sequence). CDR3 length: 16 residues. V gave up 0 bases and J gave up 3 bases; unmatched junction bases: 8. CDR3 sequence (DNA): TGTGCCACCAGCAGAGATGTGCTAGCGGATAACTACGAGCAGTACTTC. Translated, it gives CATSRDVLADNYEQYF.

The table lists this clonotype with many counts. The gene calls are TRBV28 and TRBJ2-5; 7 nucleotides match TRBD1. CDR1 and CDR2 (germline): MDHEN, SYDVKM. CDR3 length equals 16 residues. After removal of 1 base from V and 1 base from J, the junction contained 6 bases not matched to a gene. CDR3 residues: CASSLLRQGVQETQYF. CDR3 DNA: TGTGCCAGCAGTTTATTGCGACAGGGAGTCCAAGAGACCCAGTACTTC.

This clonotype showed up many times. The chain joins TRBV27 to TRBJ2-5, with D hard to call. The germline V gene has CDR1 MNHEY and CDR2 SMNVEV (reference sequence). The length of the CDR3 is 12 residues. Trimming cost V 8 bases and J 5 bases, with 12 bases left between them. The CDR3 DNA reads TGTGCCAGCCTTGGGGTGGGGGAGACCCAGTACTTC. This encodes CASLGVGETQYF.

This chain joins TRBV30 and TRBJ2-2; 9 bases line up with TRBD1. J lost 1 base, V lost 2 bases, and 8 bases had no gene match. From germline, CDR1 is GTSNPN and CDR2 SVGIG (reference sequence). The CDR3 consists of 17 residues. The chain's CDR3 is CAWSKTGGARNTGELFF. Written as DNA, the CDR3 is TGTGCCTGGAGTAAAACAGGGGGCGCACGGAACACCGGGGAGCTGTTTTTT.

The table lists this clonotype with many counts. The chain couples TRBV7-3 to TRBJ2-2, with D possibly matching TRBD1 (5 bases). The CDR3 covers 14 residues. The V end lost 5 bases, the J end lost 2 bases, and 9 bases lay between the germline ends. The germline V gene encodes CDR1 SGHTA and CDR2 FQGTGA. The CDR3 DNA sequence: TGTGCCAGCAGCCCTGACAGCAACACCGGGGAGCTGTTTTTT. Amino acid sequence: CASSPDSNTGELFF.

The rearrangement uses TRBV28 and TRBJ2-7; no reliable D call. This CDR3 contains 11 residues. Per germline, CDR1 MDHEN and CDR2 SYDVKM. Trimming removed 5 bases from V and 6 bases from J, with 8 bases in between. In DNA form, the CDR3 reads TGTGCCAGCAGTCGGAAGCTCGAGCAGTACTTC. Its translation is CASSRKLEQYF.

This clonotype was found many times. The rearrangement uses TRBV4-1 and TRBJ1-5; the D gene is possibly TRBD1 (5 bases). Germline CDR1 reads MGHRA; CDR2 reads YSYEKL. Trimming removed 3 bases at V and 3 bases at J, with 12 bases between. CDR3 size: 15 residues. CDR3: CASSHVDRINQPQHF. The CDR3 DNA is TGCGCCAGCAGCCACGTTGACAGAATCAATCAGCCCCAGCATTTT.

This clonotype was detected many times. The chain carries TRBV10-2 and TRBJ1-5, with D perhaps TRBD1 (6 bases). The CDR3 contains 15 residues. The V and J ends lost 2 bases and 6 bases respectively, with 14 bases between them. CDR1 and CDR2 from the germline V gene are WSHSY and SAAADI. The CDR3 nucleotides are TGCGCCAGCAGTGAGAATACAGGGTTGAGTCAGCCCCAGCATTTT. It codes for CASSENTGLSQPQHF.

This clonotype appeared many times. The CDR3 sequence is CASSLEQGTRYEQYF. The CDR3 coding sequence is TGTGCCAGCAGTTTAGAACAGGGGACTAGGTACGAGCAGTACTTC. The chain links TRBV12-3 or TRBV12-4 to TRBJ2-7; D is perhaps TRBD2 (8 bases). Deletions cut 1 base from V and 4 bases from J, with 14 bases between. The CDR3 contains 15 residues.

The CDR3: CASSLLTGFYEQYF. DNA for the CDR3: TGTGCCAGCAGCTTATTAACAGGGTTCTACGAGCAGTACTTC. The gene calls are TRBV7-2 and TRBJ2-7; D may be TRBD1 (6 bases). V dropped 2 bases and J dropped 3 bases, with 11 bases sitting between them. This CDR3 contains 14 residues. Germline assignment: CDR1 SGHTA and CDR2 FQGNSA. Drawing the rest from reference TRBV7-2 and TRBJ2-7, the complete variable domain is GAGVSQSPSNKVTEKGKDVELRCDPISGHTALYWYRQSLGQGLEFLIYFQGNSAPDKSGLPSDRFSAERTGGSVSTLTIQRTQQEDSAVYLCASSLLTGFYEQYFGPGTRLTVT.

This clonotype appeared once. This chain links TRBV20-1 with TRBJ2-5; TRBD1 matches at 9 bases. V dropped 6 bases and J dropped 1; count of bases not matched to a gene: 9. Germline CDR1 is DFQATT and CDR2 is SNEGSKA (reference sequence). The CDR3 contains 15 residues. In nucleotides, the CDR3 is TGCAGTGCGGGGACCGGGACAGGGTTCCAAGAGACCCAGTACTTC. It codes for CSAGTGTGFQETQYF.

This clonotype has at least ten counts. This rearrangement joins TRBV10-3 to TRBJ2-7; TRBD1 matches 7 bases. The trim removed 10 bases at V and 3 bases at J, leaving 9 bases unmatched. CDR3 length: 13 residues. Germline assignment: CDR1 ENHRY and CDR2 SYGVKD. CDR3 residues: CASAGTANYEQYF. CDR3 DNA: TGTGCCAGTGCCGGGACAGCAAACTACGAGCAGTACTTC.

The chain couples TRBV12-3 or TRBV12-4 to TRBJ1-5; 8 bases line up with TRBD1. The CDR3 sequence is 14 residues long. The V segment lost 6 bases and the J segment 6 bases; nucleotides outside the gene matches: 7. The DNA of the CDR3 is TGTGCCAGCAGCCGACAGGGGTGGGTTCAGCCCCAGCATTTT. Protein product: CASSRQGWVQPQHF.

This clonotype was counted many times. The chain is built from TRBV7-2 and TRBJ2-7, with TRBD2 matching over 9 bases. This CDR3 is built from 16 residues. From germline, CDR1 is SGHTA and CDR2 FQGNSA. Trimming at V came to 2 bases and at J to 4 bases, leaving 9 bases not matched to a gene. CDR3 loop: CASSLTGGLANYEQYF. In nucleotides, the CDR3 is TGTGCCAGCAGCTTAACGGGAGGACTAGCGAATTACGAGCAGTACTTC.

CDR3 sequence: CASRIWDRVYGYTF. CDR3 sequence (DNA): TGTGCCAGCAGAATATGGGACAGGGTCTATGGCTACACCTTC. V gene TRBV12-3 or TRBV12-4 combines with J gene TRBJ1-2; TRBD1 aligns across 9 bases. This CDR3 comprises 14 residues. Germline trimming cut 6 bases from V and 4 bases from J; bases unmatched to any gene: 6.

This clonotype has ten or more counts. The DNA of the CDR3 is TGTGCCAGCAGCGCTAGCGTACTAACGGAACAAGAGACCCAGTACTTC. This gives the protein CASSASVLTEQETQYF. The chain carries TRBV2 and TRBJ2-5; weak D call: TRBD2 (6 bases). This CDR3 region has 16 residues. Germline loops: CDR1 SNHLY, CDR2 FYNNEI. V shed 6 bases and J shed 2 bases, with 19 bases lying between them.

CDR3 sequence reads: CASSEGPGTEYEQYF. DNA of the CDR3: TGTGCCAGCAGCGAAGGTCCCGGGACAGAATACGAGCAGTACTTC. J is TRBJ2-7 and V is TRBV28, with 7 bases that match TRBD1. The germline CDR1 and CDR2 sequences are MDHEN and SYDVKM. The junction had 12 bases not matched to a gene; V was cut back by 6 bases and J by 4 bases. The length of the CDR3 is 15 residues.